The subject of this entry is one T cell receptor (beta chain). The sample originates from a study of T cell clonotyping in hematopoietic cell transplantation. There are 14 residues in the CDR3. Trimming took 5 bases from V and 6 from J; bases not matched to a gene: 7. The germline gives CDR1 MNHEY, CDR2 SVGAGI. The data were produced by immunoSEQ multiplex PCR, yet TCRdb's version contains in-frame clones alone and is incomplete. The table includes approximately 75,000 clones, approximately 94% detected once. This sequence joins TRBV6-5 and TRBJ2-7, with 10 bases matching TRBD2. This clonotype was sampled from a man between 45 and 60 years old in good health. Some clones in this sample may be carry-over from other donors' samples. Sequencing was done on a sample of peripheral blood mononuclear cells. The CDR3 sequence: CASSDLSGRTEQYF. The DNA of the CDR3 is TGTGCCAGCAGTGACCTTAGCGGGAGGACCGAGCAGTACTTC.